The 10 T cell receptor beta chains reported below all come from one sample, sequenced in a study of radiation and T cells in renal cell carcinoma. Stated time point: blood 2 weeks post-SBRT. Described treatment: 15 Gy SBRT to primary tumor, nephrectomy 4 weeks later. Assay: immunoSEQ multiplex PCR; the TCRdb copy retains only in-frame clones and omits some. The repertoire holds some 130,000 clones, with 88% as singletons. The sequencing used blood, collected from a patient whose treatment included radiotherapy and nephrectomy. These receptors were obtained from a woman aged 65 to 85 with renal cell carcinoma.

V and J are TRBV7-2 and TRBJ1-6; perhaps TRBD1 as D (5 bases). Looked up from germline, CDR1 is SGHTA and CDR2 is FQGNSA. The CDR3 has 15 amino acids. Trimming cost V 2 bases and J 6 bases, with 11 bases left between them. The CDR3 nucleotides are TGTGCCAGCAGCTTAATTTCACAGGTTAATTCACCCCTCCACTTT. Residues: CASSLISQVNSPLHF.

The chain carries TRBV6-5 and TRBJ1-4; D not resolved. Per the germline V gene, CDR1 is MNHEY and CDR2 is SVGAGI. The CDR3 spans 15 residues. V was trimmed by 2 bases and J by 3 bases, leaving 10 bases between them. CDR3 nucleotides: TGTGCCAGCAGTTACCTCTCGGCGGCTAATGAAAAACTGTTTTTT. Translating gives CASSYLSAANEKLFF.

The chain couples TRBV4-1 to TRBJ2-5; possibly TRBD1 for D (6 bases). The J call is uncertain, as TRBJ2-7 better fits the DNA end. Germline values: CDR1 MGHRA, CDR2 YSYEKL. The CDR3 consists of 14 residues. The CDR3 coding sequence is TGCGCCAGCAGCCAAGCTCGGAACAGGGTCGAGCAGTACTTC. This translates into CASSQARNRVEQYF.

The rearrangement joins TRBV2 to TRBJ1-2, with 8 bases identical to TRBD1. Germline V gene data show CDR1 as SNHLY and CDR2 as FYNNEI. V lost 5 bases, J lost 6 bases, and 5 bases stayed unmatched. The length of the CDR3 is 13 residues. This CDR3 is CASSWDRRDGYTF. The DNA for the CDR3 is TGTGCCAGCAGTTGGGACAGGAGGGATGGCTACACCTTC.

This chain links TRBV27 with TRBJ1-2; TRBD1 matches at 7 bases. Germline V gene lookup returns CDR1 MNHEY and CDR2 SMNVEV (reference sequence). J was trimmed by 7 bases and V by 6 bases; bases with no gene match: 8. CDR3 length: 13 residues. The CDR3 DNA reads as TGTGCCAGCAGCCCCGCCTACAGGGGTGGCTACACCTTC. Translating gives CASSPAYRGGYTF.

This chain links TRBV14 with TRBJ2-3, with D perhaps TRBD2 (6 bases). V dropped 1 base and J dropped 2 bases, with 16 bases sitting between them. This CDR3 contains 17 residues. In germline, CDR1 is SGHDN, CDR2 FVKESK. The CDR3 here is CASSQGFGSSHTDTQYF. The CDR3 DNA sequence: TGTGCCAGCAGCCAAGGGTTCGGGAGCTCCCACACAGATACGCAGTATTTT.

V gene TRBV4-2 combines with J gene TRBJ1-2; D is unresolved. The CDR3 runs to 15 residues. V lost 3 bases, J lost 8 bases, and 19 bases lay in between. The germline V gene has CDR1 LGHNA and CDR2 YNFKEQ. For the CDR3, the DNA is TGTGCCAGCAGCCAGGTTTTTGACGCAGCAAGAGGCTACACCTTC. It is translated as CASSQVFDAARGYTF.

V usage is TRBV9 and J usage is TRBJ2-7; no reliable D call. The germline CDR1 and CDR2 sequences are SGDLS and YYNGEE. V lost 0 bases to trimming and J lost 2 bases, with 9 bases between them. The CDR3 has 14 amino acids. The chain's CDR3 is CASSVGWSAYEQYF. The CDR3 DNA reads TGTGCCAGCAGCGTAGGGTGGAGCGCCTACGAGCAGTACTTC. The variable domain in full, with the rest retrieved from reference TRBV9 and TRBJ2-7, is DSGVTQTPKHLITATGQRVTLRCSPRSGDLSVYWYQQSLDQGLQFLIQYYNGEERAKGNILERFSAQQFPDLHSELNLSSLELGDSALYFCASSVGWSAYEQYFGPGTRLTVT.

DNA of the CDR3: TGTGCCAGCAGTTCAGGGGGCGGGGATACGCAGTATTTT. Its protein product is CASSSGGGDTQYF. The rearrangement links TRBV28 to TRBJ2-3, with TRBD1 matching 8 bases. With 4 bases clipped from V and 6 bases from J, the junction kept 3 bases outside the gene matches. Germline CDR1 reads MDHEN; CDR2 reads SYDVKM. The CDR3 loop spans 13 amino acids.

The chain joins TRBV6-6 to TRBJ1-5, with 9 bases matching TRBD1. The trim removed 6 bases at V and 7 bases at J, leaving 10 bases unmatched. This CDR3 region has 15 residues. The germline V gene has CDR1 MNHNY and CDR2 SVGAGI (reference sequence). CDR3 sequence: CASSPGTGRAQPQHF. In DNA, the CDR3 is TGTGCCAGCAGCCCCGGGACAGGGCGGGCCCAGCCCCAGCATTTT.